Following are 15 T cell receptor beta chains from one sample sequenced in a study of cytomegalovirus exposure and HLA in healthy donors. The repertoire was sequenced with immunoSEQ multiplex PCR; TCRdb's copy has only in-frame clones and lacks some. The sample gives some 210,000 clones, roughly 87% of which show up once; 1.5% to 2.5% is in the top ten. Sequencing input: PBMCs. The receptor set was obtained from a woman aged 18-35 years in good health and CMV-seropositive.

The gene calls are TRBV4-2 and TRBJ1-2; D is ambiguous. Deletions cut 0 bases from V and 5 bases from J, with 13 bases between. CDR1 and CDR2 (germline): LGHNA, YNFKEQ. This CDR3 has 15 amino acids. The CDR3 here is CASSQDMTSGYGYTF. The CDR3 nucleotides are TGTGCCAGCAGCCAAGATATGACATCTGGGTATGGCTACACCTTC.

The chain links TRBV6-1 to TRBJ2-7; 7 bases map to TRBD2. CDR3 size: 14 residues. Germline CDR1 reads MNHNS; CDR2 reads SASEGT. The V and J ends lost 8 bases and 3 bases, in that order; junction bases with no gene match: 10. For the CDR3, the DNA is TGTGCCAGCCATCGCGCGGGAGTTGGCTACGAGCAGTACTTC. Amino acid sequence: CASHRAGVGYEQYF.

The rearrangement uses TRBV6-6 and TRBJ1-4; TRBD1 matches at 7 bases. This CDR3 has 15 residues. Germline values: CDR1 MNHNY, CDR2 SVGAGI (reference sequence). After removal of 6 bases from V and 4 bases from J, the junction contained 8 bases not matched to a gene. The CDR3 nucleotides read TGTGCCAGCAGACACCGGGCAGGGGGTAATGAAAAACTGTTTTTT. It codes for CASRHRAGGNEKLFF.

On this clone itself: The junction departs from the called germline gene at one end, perhaps through a read error. This chain uses TRBV6-1 with TRBJ1-2, with D possibly TRBD1 on 6 matching bases. Germline V gene data show CDR1 as MNHNS and CDR2 as SASEGT. The CDR3 has 16 residues. CDR3 in DNA: TGTGCCAGCAGGGAAGGCGAGGGGGGGGCTAACTATGGCTACACCTTC. Translation: CASREGEGGANYGYTF.

The rearrangement links TRBV10-3 to TRBJ2-7; no clear D. Trimming stripped 3 bases from V and 3 bases from J, with 9 bases between. The CDR3 has 13 residues. Per the germline V gene, CDR1 is ENHRY and CDR2 is SYGVKD. CDR3 nucleotides: TGTGCCATCAGTGAAAGAGATAACTACGAGCAGTACTTC. It codes for CAISERDNYEQYF.

This rearrangement joins TRBV7-2 to TRBJ1-1, with D maybe TRBD1 (5 bases). V was shortened by 8 bases and J by 5 bases, with 15 bases between the two germline ends. CDR1 and CDR2 from the germline V gene are SGHTA and FQGNSA. The CDR3 spans 13 residues. The CDR3 loop is CASSSQGRTEAFF. CDR3 DNA sequence: TGTGCCAGCTCCTCCCAGGGAAGGACTGAAGCTTTCTTT. Using reference TRBV7-2 and TRBJ1-1 for the parts outside the CDR3, the full variable domain is GAGVSQSPSNKVTEKGKDVELRCDPISGHTALYWYRQSLGQGLEFLIYFQGNSAPDKSGLPSDRFSAERTGGSVSTLTIQRTQQEDSAVYLCASSSQGRTEAFFGQGTRLTVV.

As DNA, the CDR3 is TGTGCCAGCAGTGGGTCCGGGACAGACACAGATACGCAGTATTTT. Protein product: CASSGSGTDTDTQYF. The chain couples TRBV25-1 to TRBJ2-3; 7 bases agree with TRBD1. The V gene's germline CDR1 is MGHDK and CDR2 SYGVNS. The CDR3 contains 15 residues. Germline trimming cut 4 bases from V and 2 bases from J; bases unmatched to any gene: 6.

The V gene is TRBV28, the J gene TRBJ1-5, with a possible D match to TRBD1 (6 bases). Germline CDR1 and CDR2: MDHEN and SYDVKM. The CDR3 runs 14 residues. Trimming removed 2 bases from V and 7 bases from J, with 12 bases in between. CDR3 sequence reads: CASSLVGGRQPQHF. Written as DNA, the CDR3 is TGTGCCAGCAGTTTAGTAGGGGGTCGGCAGCCCCAGCATTTT.

The chain recombines TRBV11-2 with TRBJ2-3; 11 nucleotides align to TRBD2. The trim removed 2 bases at V and 1 base at J, leaving 2 bases unmatched. The CDR3 contains 16 residues. Per germline, CDR1 SGHAT and CDR2 FQNNGV. In DNA form, the CDR3 reads TGTGCCAGCAGCTTACTAGCGGGAGGACGCACAGATACGCAGTATTTT. Translation gives CASSLLAGGRTDTQYF.

The chain has TRBV19 and TRBJ1-2; TRBD1 might be the D (5 bases). Trimming stripped 5 bases from V and 4 bases from J, with 20 bases between. Germline loops: CDR1 LNHDA, CDR2 SQIVND (reference sequence). The CDR3 runs to 16 residues. CDR3 amino acids: CASSPPGGGPLYGYTF. As DNA, the CDR3 is TGTGCCAGTAGTCCACCTGGGGGAGGGCCGCTCTATGGCTACACCTTC.

The V gene is TRBV21-1, the J gene TRBJ2-2; the DNA was not compared with TRBD1, the D call given in the table. TRBV21-1 is marked as a pseudogene. The CDR3 is made up of 13 amino acids. For the CDR3, the DNA is TGTGCCAACGGGACAGGCGAGACCGGGGAGCTGTTTTTT. Protein sequence: CANGTGETGELFF.

The V and J genes are TRBV29-1 and TRBJ2-7; a weak D match, TRBD1 (6 bases). The CDR3 extends over 14 amino acids. The germline CDR1 and CDR2 sequences are SQVTM and ANQGSEA. V lost 7 bases to trimming and J lost 0 bases, with 16 bases between them. CDR3 in amino acids: CSASGTGISYEQYF. CDR3 nucleotide sequence: TGCAGCGCCTCTGGAACAGGGATCTCCTACGAGCAGTACTTC.

This chain links TRBV6-1 with TRBJ2-5; TRBD2 matches 7 bases. V gave up 3 bases and J gave up 5 bases; unmatched junction bases: 6. The CDR3 is 14 residues long. The germline V gene encodes CDR1 MNHNS and CDR2 SASEGT. CDR3 nucleotides: TGTGCCAGCAGTGATCCTAGCGGTTCCGAGACCCAGTACTTC. This sequence encodes CASSDPSGSETQYF.

This clone showed up just once. This sequence joins TRBV28 and TRBJ2-5, with 10 bases matching TRBD2. The J segment lost 4 bases and the V segment lost 1 base, leaving 15 bases of the junction unmatched. CDR1 MDHEN and CDR2 SYDVKM come from the germline V gene. CDR3 size: 19 residues. The CDR3 DNA sequence: TGTGCCAGCAGTTTATCCCGCGATAGCGGGAGGTGGGGTTTAGAGACCCAGTACTTC. Translated: CASSLSRDSGRWGLETQYF.

The chain carries TRBV6-1 and TRBJ2-3; 7 positions agree with TRBD1. In germline, CDR1 is MNHNS, CDR2 SASEGT. V trimming: 4 bases; J trimming: 9 bases; junction bases outside the gene matches: 13. This CDR3 has 15 residues. As DNA, the CDR3 is TGTGCCAGCAGTGCAAGGGGGCTGTCCACCGGGACGCAGTATTTT. It yields the protein CASSARGLSTGTQYF.